One T cell receptor (beta chain) is described in this entry. Its antigen has not been determined. Base qualities are not at hand, and no much larger clone is one base apart. For sequencing of the TCRbeta CDR3 region, genomic DNA was extracted from the sorted cells. The immunoSEQ Assay was used to sequence the TCRbeta CDR3 regions. TCRdb re-hosts the immuneACCESS table, in-frame sequences only. Its copies lack some clones; in the studies checked, an unresolved V gene accounts for under half of them, and the cause for the rest is not known. This sample has 55,000 to 75,000 clones in its table, and 87% of those were observed once. Together, the top ten hold around 2% of the sample. The trial excluded patients who had a history of autoimmune disease or who were on systemic immunosuppression. Peripheral blood for TCR sequencing was collected from all dose cohorts at baseline, on cycle 4 day 1, and on cycle 7 day 1. The samples were drawn from a first-in-human, open-label, multicenter phase I dose-escalation trial of ivuxolimab. The trial enrolled adults with locally advanced or metastatic head and neck squamous cell, hepatocellular, melanoma or renal cell carcinoma. Before TCR sequencing, CD4+ T cells and CD8+ T cells were sorted from peripheral blood as separate populations.

V and J lose 6 bases and 6 bases, and a span of 24 bases separates them. The cysteine opens and the phenylalanine closes a CDR3 of 17 amino acids. The DNA shown is the 51-base CDR3, in frame from base 1. Reading the germline V gene gives CDR1 MDHEN and CDR2 SYDVKM. The data originate from a study of OX40 agonist ivuxolimab in advanced cancers. With regard to the full study: Ivuxolimab was an agonistic, fully human IgG2 monoclonal antibody directed against OX40 (CD134), a costimulatory receptor. Intravenous ivuxolimab was administered to patients every 2 weeks at six dose levels: 0.01, 0.1, 0.3, 1.5, 3 and 10 mg/kg. Of the roughly 51 dose-escalation patients, hepatocellular carcinoma was present in about 20, melanoma in roughly 15, renal cell carcinoma in 9 and head and neck cancer in 9. A male proportion of 75% to 85% and a mean age of about 60 years, ranging from 23 to 79, were recorded for the dose-escalation cohort. Prior anti-PD-1, anti-PD-L1 or anti-CTLA-4 therapy was permitted, and checkpoint inhibitors had been received by under 50% of dose-escalation patients. Partial responses were achieved by three dose-escalation patients, of whom one had hepatocellular carcinoma and two had cutaneous melanoma. The point of sequencing TCRbeta in the periphery was to test whether ivuxolimab changed TCR sequence diversity and drove clonal T-cell expansion. The paper reports the monotherapy dose-escalation portion (N = 52 patients) of the phase I ivuxolimab trial. Broad study findings and their caveats: The antigen specificity of the peripheral T cells that underwent clonal expansion was not determined. After ivuxolimab, CD8+ T cells had more expanded clones than CD4+ T cells on average. In the 0.1-3.0 mg/kg groups, partial responders were among the patients with the lowest normalized peripheral clonal expansion, particularly in CD8+ T cells. At doses of 0.1 to 3.0 mg/kg, clonal expansion of both CD4+ and CD8+ blood T cells was observed from baseline to week 6. Low levels of normalized T-cell clonal expansion were also seen in some patients who did not respond.

The receptor comes from an adult with an advanced solid tumor such as melanoma, head and neck, liver or kidney cancer. The sequence is built from TRBV28 and TRBJ1-5, and possibly TRBD1, on 5 matching bases. Sample: CD4+ or CD8+ T cells sorted from blood, taken in a trial of the OX40 agonist ivuxolimab. CDR3 region: CASSWGGFKADPQPQHF. The DNA sequence follows: TGTGCCAGCAGCTGGGGCGGATTTAAGGCAGATCCTCAGCCCCAGCATTTT.